This T cell receptor beta chain was captured by sequencing in a study of cytomegalovirus exposure and HLA in healthy donors. The ends were cut back, 7 bases at V and 5 bases at J, with 12 bases in the middle. CDR1 LNHDA and CDR2 SQIVND come from the germline V gene (reference sequence). This CDR3 comprises 14 residues. Measured with immunoSEQ multiplex PCR; TCRdb has only the in-frame clones, and not every one. This table has some 200,000 clones, around 86% appearing once. A word on this clone: Its antigen is undetermined.

Study-wide results and limits: As confirmed in vitro, a few CMV-associated chains were specific for CMV antigens. High sensitivity and specificity were reportedly achieved when the classifier diagnosed cytomegalovirus status. There were some public TCRs occurring in many donors, but most TCR sequences were rare. Some TCR beta chains (164 of them) were listed as cytomegalovirus-associated.

This chain uses TRBV19 with TRBJ1-6; TRBD1 is a possible D gene (6 bases). This TCR was sampled from a man aged 25-40 years in good health and CMV-seropositive. The source material was PBMCs. CDR3 amino acids: CASTPTGNNSPLHF. Written as DNA, the CDR3 is TGTGCCAGTACCCCGACAGGAAATAATTCACCCCTCCACTTT.